This TCR beta chain was retrieved from a study of blood T cell repertoires in COVID-19 (TCRdb year 2020). With respect to the entire study: Collaborator samples came from the United States, Italy and Spain and covered acute and convalescent phases of COVID-19. The material from the prospective study consisted of cDNA or gDNA derived from T cells, B-cell-depleted T cells, or PBMCs. The dataset comprised deeply sampled blood TCRbeta repertoires from subjects exposed to, actively infected with, or recovered from COVID-19. The repertoires were made available in a free public database intended to serve as a resource for research on the immune response to SARS-CoV-2. Samples were obtained from the ongoing ImmuneRACE study (first 160 participants) and from roughly 1,300 subjects provided by 6 global collaborators. A de-identified subject ID, COVID-19 status, age in years and sex were almost always included in the sample metadata. Where available, HLA class I and class II types were obtained from metadata supplied by the sample provider rather than from assay-based typing.

TCRbeta CDR3 regions were amplified from genomic DNA using the immunoSEQ Assay, a bias-controlled multiplex PCR. The original pipeline was this. Within the assay, amplification of reference gene primers was used to estimate how many nucleated cells each sample contained. Sequence reads were collapsed and filtered to measure the absolute abundance of every unique TCRbeta CDR3 rearrangement. For each sample, productive Simpson clonality was calculated as the square root of Simpson's diversity index over productive rearrangements. Imported from immuneACCESS, the table was reduced by TCRdb to in-frame sequences with V and J called. These copies leave out some clones; in studies compared against another copy, an unresolved V gene accounts for under half, and the cause of the remainder is not known. Clone size and the V and J calls come from that table; the DNA yielded D and trimming. The sample yields over 70,000 clones; less than 95% were counted once. The ten biggest clones cover 6.7% of the sample.

V lost 5 bases and J lost 0 bases, and the count of bases not matched to a germline gene is 6. The CDR3 measures 16 amino acids from cysteine to phenylalanine. Only CDR3 DNA is held: 48 bases, read in frame from base 1. CDR1 and CDR2 are read off the germline V gene (reference sequence) as LNHDA and SQIVND. Beyond this particular receptor, the publication reports: The quantity of clinical and demographic metadata differed by source and by participant and was supplied without curation.

This clone was recorded only once. The clone's antigen remains unknown. Base qualities were left out, and no much larger clone turns up one base away. In Seattle, one collaborating source enrolled patients while the infection was active and tracked those patients longitudinally over the course of disease. Whole blood was collected in K2EDTA tubes by collaborating institutions according to the institutions' own protocols. For TCRbeta analysis, collaborators shipped samples in one of three forms: frozen whole blood, isolated PBMCs, or DNA extracted from either of those sample types. The TCR originated in a man aged 18 to 30 with COVID-19, enrolled during active disease. Material for sequencing was peripheral blood. The chain couples TRBV19 to TRBJ2-1, with 8 middle bases fitting TRBD2. Here is the DNA: TGTGCCAGTAGTCCGGCACTAGCGGCCTCCTACAATGAGCAGTTCTTC. It specifies CASSPALAASYNEQFF.